Included here is one T cell receptor beta chain sequence, with context. Its target is unknown. The data derive from a study of shared clonotypes between healthy human individuals. About the study: The donor pool was made up of two women and a few men aged 18 to 49. Regarding the study as a whole: Rarefaction demonstrated incomplete sorted-subset sequencing despite large depth. Against clonotypes common to all four donors, non-shared ones had lower generation probabilities.

Generated by immunoSEQ multiplex PCR, the TCRdb table keeps only in-frame clones and is missing some. The sample yields about 2.3 million clones, roughly 92% seen once. Unmatched junction bases numbered 23, after V lost 3 bases and J lost 9 bases. CDR1 is SGDLS and CDR2 is YYNGEE in the germline V gene. CDR3 length: 20 amino acids. The clonotype was recovered from a man aged 18 to 29 in good health. Some clones in this sample may be carry-over from other donors' samples. V usage is TRBV9 and J usage is TRBJ2-1; 11 positions agree with TRBD2. The sequencing sample was made of naive CD4+ T cells from PBMCs. Subset denoted: CD45RA+ positively selected. The CDR3 region has the DNA TGTGCCAGCAGCGCACAACCGGGACTAGCGGCCCTGGCGAGTGAGAGTGAGCAGTTCTTC. It translates to CASSAQPGLAALASESEQFF. The full variable domain, rest sourced from reference TRBV9 and TRBJ2-1, is DSGVTQTPKHLITATGQRVTLRCSPRSGDLSVYWYQQSLDQGLQFLIQYYNGEERAKGNILERFSAQQFPDLHSELNLSSLELGDSALYFCASSAQPGLAALASESEQFFGPGTRLTVL.